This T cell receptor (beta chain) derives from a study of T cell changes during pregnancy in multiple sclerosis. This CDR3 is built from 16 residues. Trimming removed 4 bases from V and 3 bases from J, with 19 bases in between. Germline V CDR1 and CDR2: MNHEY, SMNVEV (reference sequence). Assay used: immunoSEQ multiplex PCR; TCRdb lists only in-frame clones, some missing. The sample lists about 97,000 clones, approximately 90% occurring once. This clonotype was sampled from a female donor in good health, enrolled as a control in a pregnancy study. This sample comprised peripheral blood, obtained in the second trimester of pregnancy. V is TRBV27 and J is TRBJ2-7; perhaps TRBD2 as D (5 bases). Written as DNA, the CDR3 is TGTGCCAGCAGTTCCTACTTAGCGACCCTAGACTACGAGCAGTACTTC. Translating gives CASSSYLATLDYEQYF.